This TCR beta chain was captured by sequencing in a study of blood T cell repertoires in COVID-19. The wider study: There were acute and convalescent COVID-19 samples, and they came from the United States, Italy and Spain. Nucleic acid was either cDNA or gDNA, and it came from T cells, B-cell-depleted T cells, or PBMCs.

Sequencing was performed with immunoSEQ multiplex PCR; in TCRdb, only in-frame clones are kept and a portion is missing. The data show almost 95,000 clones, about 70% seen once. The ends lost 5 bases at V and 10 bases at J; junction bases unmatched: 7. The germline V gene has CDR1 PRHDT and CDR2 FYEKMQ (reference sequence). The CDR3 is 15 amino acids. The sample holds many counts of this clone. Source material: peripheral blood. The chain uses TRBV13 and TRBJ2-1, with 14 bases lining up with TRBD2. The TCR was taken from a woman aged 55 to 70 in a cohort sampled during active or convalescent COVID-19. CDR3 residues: CASSPGTSGGREQFF. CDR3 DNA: TGTGCCAGCAGCCCCGGGACTAGCGGGGGAAGGGAGCAGTTCTTC.